This TCR beta chain stems from a study of T cells after yellow fever vaccination. Findings and limits, study-wide: Most primary-vaccination clones reappeared after the booster (about 97% CD4, about 87% CD8). Some clonotypes, a small share, were shared between CD4 and CD8 compartments.

This clonotype was recorded a few times. Its antigen is not known. Each CDR3 protein is one row after TCRdb ran MiXCR on the 5' RACE reads. In the table there are some 600,000 distinct CDR3 sequences, about a sixth of which are singletons. The CDR3 has 13 residues. The germline V and J ends were trimmed by 0 bases and 9 bases, with 9 bases remaining between them. Germline V gene sequence: CDR1 LGHNA, CDR2 YSLEER. The TCR comes from a man younger than 30 who received the YFV17D yellow fever vaccine. The rearrangement uses TRBV4-3 and TRBJ1-5; D not certain. The sample was PBMCs, taken 5 days after the first yellow fever vaccination. The CDR3 loop is CASSQDFGTPQHF. Written as DNA, the CDR3 is TGCGCCAGCAGCCAAGATTTCGGTACGCCCCAGCATTTT.